This TCR beta chain was documented in a study of T cells in Graves' hyperthyroidism and ophthalmopathy. Germline lookup yields CDR1 KGHSH and CDR2 LQKENI. The CDR3 runs 13 residues. Trimming shortened V by 3 bases and J by 7 bases, and 10 bases separated the two germline ends. Authors of the study amplified TCR beta CDR3 regions from RNA transcripts. The HTBI set primed first-round TCR CDR3 RT-PCR. TCRdb re-called the multiplex PCR reads through MiXCR, storing one row per CDR3 protein. The data hold more than 450,000 distinct CDR3 sequences, with 20% observed a single time. This clonotype was recorded at least ten times.

The TCR originated in a man between 35 and 55 years old with Graves' ophthalmopathy. This sequence joins TRBV18 and TRBJ2-1; D gene uncertain. Sequencing was performed on blood. As DNA, the CDR3 is TGTGCCAGCTCACCTTTCCATCGTAATGAGCAGTTCTTC. Protein product: CASSPFHRNEQFF.